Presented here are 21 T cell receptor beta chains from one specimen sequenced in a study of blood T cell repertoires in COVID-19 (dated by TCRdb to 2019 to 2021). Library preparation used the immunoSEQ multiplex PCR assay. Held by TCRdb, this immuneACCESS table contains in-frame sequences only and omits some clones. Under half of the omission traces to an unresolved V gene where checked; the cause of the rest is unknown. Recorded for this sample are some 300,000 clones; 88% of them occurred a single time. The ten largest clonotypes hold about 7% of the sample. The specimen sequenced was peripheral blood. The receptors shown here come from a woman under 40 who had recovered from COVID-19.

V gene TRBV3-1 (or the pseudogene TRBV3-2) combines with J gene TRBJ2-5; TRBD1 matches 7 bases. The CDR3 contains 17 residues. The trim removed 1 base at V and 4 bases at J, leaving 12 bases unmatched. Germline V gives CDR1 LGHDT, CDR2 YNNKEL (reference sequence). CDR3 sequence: CASSQAMGRGPGETQYF. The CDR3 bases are TGTGCCAGCAGCCAAGCAATGGGTAGGGGGCCGGGAGAGACCCAGTACTTC.

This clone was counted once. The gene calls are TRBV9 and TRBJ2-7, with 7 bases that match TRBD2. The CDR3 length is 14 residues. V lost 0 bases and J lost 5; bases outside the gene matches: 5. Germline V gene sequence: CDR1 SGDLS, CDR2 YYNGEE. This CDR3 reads CASSVAGGVDEQYF. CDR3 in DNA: TGTGCCAGCAGCGTAGCGGGGGGTGTGGACGAGCAGTACTTC.

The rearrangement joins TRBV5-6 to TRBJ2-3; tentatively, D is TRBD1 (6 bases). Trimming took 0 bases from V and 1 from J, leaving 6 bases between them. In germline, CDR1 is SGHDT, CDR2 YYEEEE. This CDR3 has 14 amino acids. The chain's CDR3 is CASSLGTGTDTQYF. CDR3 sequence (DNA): TGTGCCAGCAGCTTGGGGACAGGCACAGATACGCAGTATTTT.

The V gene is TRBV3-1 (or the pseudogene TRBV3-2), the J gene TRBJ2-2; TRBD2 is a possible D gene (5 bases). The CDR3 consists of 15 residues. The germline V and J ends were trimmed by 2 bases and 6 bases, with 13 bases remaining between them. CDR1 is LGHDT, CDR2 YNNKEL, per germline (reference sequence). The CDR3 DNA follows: TGTGCCAGCAGCCAATGGACTTCGGCGTCCGGGGAGCTGTTTTTT. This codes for CASSQWTSASGELFF.

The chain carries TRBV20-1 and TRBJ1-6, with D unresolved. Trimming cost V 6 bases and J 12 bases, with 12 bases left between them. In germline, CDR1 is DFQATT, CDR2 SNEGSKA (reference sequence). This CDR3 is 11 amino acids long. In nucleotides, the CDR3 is TGCAGTGCCCCCGACCGGGAACCCCTCCACTTT. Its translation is CSAPDREPLHF.

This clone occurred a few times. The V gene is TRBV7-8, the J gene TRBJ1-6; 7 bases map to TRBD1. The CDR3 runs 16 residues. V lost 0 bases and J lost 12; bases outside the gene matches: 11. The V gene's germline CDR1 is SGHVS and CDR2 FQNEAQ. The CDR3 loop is CASSLADQGVYGPLHF. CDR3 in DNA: TGTGCCAGCAGCTTAGCAGACCAGGGGGTATACGGACCCCTCCACTTT.

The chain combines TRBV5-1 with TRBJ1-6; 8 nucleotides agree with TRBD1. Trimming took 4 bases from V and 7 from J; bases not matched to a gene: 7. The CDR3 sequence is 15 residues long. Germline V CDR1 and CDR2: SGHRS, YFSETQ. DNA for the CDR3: TGCGCCAGCAGCCCCGGACAGGGCCCGAATTCACCCCTCCACTTT. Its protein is CASSPGQGPNSPLHF.

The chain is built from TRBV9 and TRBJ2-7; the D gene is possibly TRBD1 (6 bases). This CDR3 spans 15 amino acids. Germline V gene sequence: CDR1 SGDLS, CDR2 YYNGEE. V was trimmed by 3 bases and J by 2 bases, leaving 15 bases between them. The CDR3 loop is CASSAVKTGPYEQYF. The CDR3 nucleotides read TGTGCCAGCAGCGCGGTGAAGACAGGTCCCTACGAGCAGTACTTC.

The CDR3 nucleotides read TGTGCCAGCAGTGACCTGACAGGGGGCGGAAATTCACCCCTCCACTTT. It codes for CASSDLTGGGNSPLHF. V and J are TRBV2 and TRBJ1-6; TRBD1 aligns across 10 bases. The CDR3 sequence is 16 residues long. Per the germline V gene, CDR1 is SNHLY and CDR2 is FYNNEI. The ends lost 3 bases at V and 7 bases at J; junction bases unmatched: 6.

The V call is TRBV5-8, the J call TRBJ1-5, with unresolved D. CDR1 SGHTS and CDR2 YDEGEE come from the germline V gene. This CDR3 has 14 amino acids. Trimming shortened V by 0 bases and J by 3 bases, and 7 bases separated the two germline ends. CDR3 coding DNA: TGTGCCAGCAGCTTGGGGGCGTACAATCAGCCCCAGCATTTT. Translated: CASSLGAYNQPQHF.

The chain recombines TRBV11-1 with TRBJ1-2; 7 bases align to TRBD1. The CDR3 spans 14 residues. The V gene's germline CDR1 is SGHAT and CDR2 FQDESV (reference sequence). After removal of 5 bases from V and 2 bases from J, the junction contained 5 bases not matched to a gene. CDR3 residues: CASSLRDRNYGYTF. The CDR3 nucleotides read TGTGCCAGCAGCCTAAGGGACAGAAACTATGGCTACACCTTC.

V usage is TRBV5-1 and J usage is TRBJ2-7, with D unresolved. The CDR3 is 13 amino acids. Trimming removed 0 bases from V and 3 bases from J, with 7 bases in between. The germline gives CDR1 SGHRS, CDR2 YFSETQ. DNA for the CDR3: TGCGCCAGCAGCTTGGAACAGTACTACGAGCAGTACTTC. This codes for CASSLEQYYEQYF. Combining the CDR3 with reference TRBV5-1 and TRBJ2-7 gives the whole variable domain KAGVTQTPRYLIKTRGQQVTLSCSPISGHRSVSWYQQTPGQGLQFLFEYFSETQRNKGNFPGRFSGRQFSNSRSEMNVSTLELGDSALYLCASSLEQYYEQYFGPGTRLTVT.

The CDR3, as DNA: TGTGCCAGCAGCCACAGGACGTTTAATCAGCCCCAGCATTTT. Its protein product is CASSHRTFNQPQHF. V is TRBV6-2 or TRBV6-3 and J is TRBJ1-5; possible D gene TRBD1, 5 bases. The germline V gene encodes CDR1 MNHEY and CDR2 SVGEGT. The CDR3 loop spans 14 amino acids. Trimming took 6 bases from V and 4 from J, leaving 13 bases between them.

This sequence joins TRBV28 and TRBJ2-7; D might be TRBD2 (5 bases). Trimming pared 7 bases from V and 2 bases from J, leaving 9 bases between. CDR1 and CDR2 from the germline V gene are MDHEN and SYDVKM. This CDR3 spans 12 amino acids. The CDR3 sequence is CASIGSAYEQYF. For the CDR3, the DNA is TGTGCCAGCATCGGTAGCGCCTACGAGCAGTACTTC.

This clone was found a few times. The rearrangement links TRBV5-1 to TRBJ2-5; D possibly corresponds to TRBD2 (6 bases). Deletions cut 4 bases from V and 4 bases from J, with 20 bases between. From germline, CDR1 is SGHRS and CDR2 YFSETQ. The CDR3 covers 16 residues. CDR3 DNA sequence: TGCGCCAGCAGCAACCGGAGGGATCCTGGTGGAGAGACCCAGTACTTC. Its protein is CASSNRRDPGGETQYF.

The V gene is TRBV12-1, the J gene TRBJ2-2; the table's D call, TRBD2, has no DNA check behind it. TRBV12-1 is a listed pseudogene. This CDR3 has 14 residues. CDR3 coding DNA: TGTGCCGGGCCCCTCGGGGGGTACACCGGGGAGCTGTTTTTT. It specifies CAGPLGGYTGELFF.

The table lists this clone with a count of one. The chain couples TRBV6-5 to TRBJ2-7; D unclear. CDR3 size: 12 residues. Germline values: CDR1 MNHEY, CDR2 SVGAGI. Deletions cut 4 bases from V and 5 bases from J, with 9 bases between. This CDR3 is CASSSTMHEQYF. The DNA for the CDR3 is TGTGCCAGCAGTTCTACTATGCACGAGCAGTACTTC.

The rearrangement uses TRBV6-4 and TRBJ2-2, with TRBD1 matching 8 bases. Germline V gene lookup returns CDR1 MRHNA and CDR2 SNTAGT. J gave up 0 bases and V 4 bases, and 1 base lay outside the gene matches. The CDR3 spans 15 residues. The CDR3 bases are TGTGCCAGCAGTGTGACAGGGGCGAACACCGGGGAGCTGTTTTTT. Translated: CASSVTGANTGELFF.

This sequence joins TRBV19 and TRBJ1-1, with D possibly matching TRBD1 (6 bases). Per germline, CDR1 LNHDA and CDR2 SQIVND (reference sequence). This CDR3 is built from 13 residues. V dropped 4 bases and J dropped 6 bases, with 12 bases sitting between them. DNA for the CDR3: TGTGCCAGTAGTACCCTACAGGGTTCTGAAGCTTTCTTT. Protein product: CASSTLQGSEAFF.

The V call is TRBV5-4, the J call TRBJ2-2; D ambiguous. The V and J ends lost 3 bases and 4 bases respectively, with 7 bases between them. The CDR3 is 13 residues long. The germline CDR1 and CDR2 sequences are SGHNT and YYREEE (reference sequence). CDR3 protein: CASSSVATGELFF. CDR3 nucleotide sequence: TGTGCCAGCAGCTCGGTCGCCACCGGGGAGCTGTTTTTT.

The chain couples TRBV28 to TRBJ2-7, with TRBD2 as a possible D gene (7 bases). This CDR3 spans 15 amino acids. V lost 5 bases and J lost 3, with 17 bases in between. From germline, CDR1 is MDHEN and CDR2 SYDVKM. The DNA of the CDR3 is TGTGCCAGCAGTCTCCTTTCGGGGGGCTACTACGAGCAGTACTTC. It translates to CASSLLSGGYYEQYF.